This entry features one T cell receptor (beta chain) sequence. It lacks a known antigen. Base qualities were left out, and no much larger clone turns up one base away. All donors were healthy Caucasians. The twin cohort consisted of three pairs of female monozygotic twins, all aged about 18 to 29 years. Positive isolation kits from Invitrogen were used to isolate the CD4+ and CD8+ T cell populations. The CDR3 measures 17 amino acids from cysteine to phenylalanine. Kept here is only the CDR3 DNA, which spans 51 bases and is read in frame from base 1. Looking up the germline V gene yields CDR1 MGHRA and CDR2 YSYEKL. V lost 1 base and J lost 4 bases, and the count of bases not matched to a germline gene is 11. The sample belongs to a study of identical twins (TCRdb year 2016). Broadly, across the study: TCR alpha and beta repertoires from monozygotic twins, unrelated adults of various ages and cord blood were deep-sequenced to test whether fetal clonotypes persist. Replicate twin experiments were performed at different times using different library preparation protocols to rule out contamination.

The library was prepared using 5' RACE. Instrument on record: Illumina HiSeq 2000. A universal primer binding site was added through template switching, and the final cDNA carried a unique molecular identifier so that TCR cDNA molecules could be counted accurately. Specific primers in the conserved constant-segment region were used to synthesize first-strand cDNA for TCR alpha and beta chains. To control for contamination, every cDNA library was double barcoded, receiving both a SMART-Mk sample barcode and Illumina barcodes. TruSeq adapter sequences and Illumina sample barcodes were added in two successive PCR steps. The Illumina HiSeq platform was used with custom primers to sequence TCR alpha and beta cDNA libraries. The original pipeline was this. Unique molecular identifiers were extracted from raw reads with MiGEC, and CDR3 positions were determined with MiXCR. Recombination models were inferred per individual with the repgenHMM and IGoR tools using an EM algorithm. The analysis of shared clonotypes was done with the tcR package in R, with sharing normalized by the product of cloneset sizes. Out-of-frame nonproductive sequences were analyzed to study raw recombination free of thymic and clonal selection effects. The public reads were reprocessed in TCRdb via fastp at Q25 and MiXCR, keeping in-frame beta chains. Rows are combined by CDR3 protein, so each entry shows the most common genes and DNA. These V and J calls rely on TCRdb rather than the paper's analysis. The sample data list approximately 490,000 distinct CDR3 sequences, and around 24% of these were observed just once. The biggest ten clones account for more than 0.4% of the sample.

Paper-wide results and their limitations: In monozygotic twins, out-of-frame TCR alpha sharing was systematically underestimated by recombination models, although the models agreed with sharing between unrelated individuals. Abundant cord blood beta clonotypes had fewer insertions, young adult naive repertoires showed a similar but weaker trend, and memory repertoires showed no such trend. Compared with coincidental sharing between unrelated individuals, out-of-frame TCR alpha sequences shared between twins had an excess of sequences with low generation probability. Invariant T cells such as MAIT and iNKT could partly confound zero-insertion analyses, though diverse VJ usage argued against this for most clonotypes. A weaker excess of twin sharing was found in beta out-of-frame sequences because the signal-to-noise ratio was lowered by fewer shared sequences. Because the same donors could not be followed over many years, the conclusions relied on cross-sectional statistical analysis.

The data were also submitted as part of a second study, on yellow fever vaccine responses in identical twins. As that second study puts it: According to the authors, the vaccine-induced T cell response in identical twins seemed to be partly convergent and partly specific to each individual. In the study, vaccine-responding T cell clones were precisely tracked in identical twins.

Input material: CD4+ T cells sorted from blood. This TCR was sampled from a woman between 18 and 29 years old in good health. This chain joins TRBV4-1 to TRBJ2-7; the junction holds 9 bases that match TRBD1. The CDR3 reads as follows: CASSQGPDRGFLYEQYF. In nucleotide form, the sequence is TGCGCCAGCAGCCAAGGTCCGGACAGGGGATTCCTTTACGAGCAGTACTTC.